This T cell receptor beta chain was obtained from a study of blood T cell repertoires in COVID-19 (dated by TCRdb to 2020 to 2022). Turning to the overall study: Samples covering the acute and convalescent phases of COVID-19 were provided by collaborators in the United States, Italy and Spain. The material from the prospective study consisted of cDNA or gDNA derived from T cells, B-cell-depleted T cells, or PBMCs. HLA class I and class II types, where available, came from metadata supplied by the sample provider rather than from assay-based typing. The dataset comprised deeply sampled blood TCRbeta repertoires from subjects exposed to, actively infected with, or recovered from COVID-19. Samples were obtained from the ongoing ImmuneRACE study (first 160 participants) and from 1,000 to 1,500 subjects provided by 6 global collaborators. The repertoires were released in a freely available public database intended as a resource for research on the immune response to SARS-CoV-2. Sample metadata almost always included a de-identified subject ID, COVID-19 status, age in years and sex. Results and caveats for the whole study, not just this receptor: Clinical and demographic metadata were provided uncurated, with the amount varying by source and participant.

Remarks on this clone: There is no known antigen for this receptor. The record has no base qualities; no much larger clone is one base away.

The immunoSEQ Assay, a bias-controlled multiplex PCR, was used to amplify TCRbeta CDR3 regions from genomic DNA. On the authors' methods: The number of nucleated cells in each sample was estimated by amplification of reference gene primers within the assay. To quantify the absolute abundance of each unique TCRbeta CDR3 rearrangement, sequence reads were collapsed and filtered. For each sample, productive Simpson clonality was calculated as the square root of Simpson's diversity index across productive rearrangements. TCRdb took this table from immuneACCESS and kept in-frame rearrangements with V and J called. Such tables lack part of the clones; where checked against another copy, unresolved V genes explain under half of the gap, and the rest is unexplained. From that table come the V and J calls and clone size; the DNA was used to work out D and trimming. This sample lists 20,000 to 25,000 clones; about nine tenths were detected once. 15% to 20% of the sample comes from the top ten.

CDR3 length: 16 amino acids, cysteine to phenylalanine. The retained sequence is limited to the CDR3, 48 bases, with the frame set at the first base. CDR1 SGHAT and CDR2 FQNNGV are derived from the germline V gene. Relative to germline, V is missing 5 bases and J is missing 1 base, with 7 bases of the junction outside any gene match. Whole blood was collected in K2EDTA tubes by collaborating institutions according to the institutions' own protocols. Collaborator samples were shipped for TCRbeta analysis as frozen whole blood, isolated PBMCs, or DNA extracted from either sample type. The source material was peripheral blood. This receptor chain uses TRBV11-2 and TRBJ2-3; TRBD2 fits 9 bases in the junction. The TCR sequence derives from a human donor in a cohort sampled during active COVID-19. The sequence in DNA is TGTGCCAGCAGCCACGGCACTAGCGGGCGCACAGATACGCAGTATTTT. Translated, it gives CASSHGTSGRTDTQYF.